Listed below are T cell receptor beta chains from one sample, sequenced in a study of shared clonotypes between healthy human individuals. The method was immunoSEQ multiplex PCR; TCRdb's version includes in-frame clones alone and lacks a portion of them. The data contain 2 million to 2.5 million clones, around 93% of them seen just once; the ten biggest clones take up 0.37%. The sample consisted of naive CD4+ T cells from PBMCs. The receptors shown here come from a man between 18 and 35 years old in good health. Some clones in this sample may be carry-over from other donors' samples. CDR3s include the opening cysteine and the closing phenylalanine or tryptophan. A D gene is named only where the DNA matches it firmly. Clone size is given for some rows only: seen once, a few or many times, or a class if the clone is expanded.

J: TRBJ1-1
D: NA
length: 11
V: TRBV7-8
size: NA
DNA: TGTGCCAGCAGCTTAGGCCCTGATGCTTTCTTT
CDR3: CASSLGPDAFF

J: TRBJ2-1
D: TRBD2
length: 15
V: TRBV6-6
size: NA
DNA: TGTGCCAGCACCCAAGGGACTAGCGGCTACAATGAGCAGTTCTTC
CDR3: CASTQGTSGYNEQFF

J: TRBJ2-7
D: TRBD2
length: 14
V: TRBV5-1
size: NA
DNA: TGCGCCAGCAGCTTGGTTGCGGGGGTCTACGAGCAGTACTTC
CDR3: CASSLVAGVYEQYF

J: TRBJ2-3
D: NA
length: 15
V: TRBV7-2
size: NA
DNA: TGTGCCAGCAGCTTAGTAGGCGGGATCACAGATACGCAGTATTTT
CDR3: CASSLVGGITDTQYF

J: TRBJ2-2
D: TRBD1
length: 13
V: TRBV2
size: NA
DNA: TGTGCCAGCAACAGGGGGATCACCGGGGAGCTGTTTTTT
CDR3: CASNRGITGELFF

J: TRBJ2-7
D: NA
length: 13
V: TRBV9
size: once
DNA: TGTGCCTCGGGGCGGGGTAGCTCCTACGAGCAGTACTTC
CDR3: CASGRGSSYEQYF

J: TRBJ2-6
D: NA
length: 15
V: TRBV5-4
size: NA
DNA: TGTGCCAGCAGCTTGGGTGGGGACGCGGCCAACGTCCTGACTTTC
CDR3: CASSLGGDAANVLTF

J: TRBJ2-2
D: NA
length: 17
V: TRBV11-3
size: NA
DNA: TGTGCCAGCAGCAAAAACACCGGGTCTTCGAACACCGGGGAGCTGTTTTTT
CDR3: CASSKNTGSSNTGELFF

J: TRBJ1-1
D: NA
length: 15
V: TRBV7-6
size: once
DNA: TGTGCCAGCAGCGAAACCGGGACGGCGAACACTGAAGCTTTCTTT
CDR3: CASSETGTANTEAFF

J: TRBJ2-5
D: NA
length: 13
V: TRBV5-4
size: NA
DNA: TGTGCCAGCCGATTCGGACAGCTAGAGACCCAGTACTTC
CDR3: CASRFGQLETQYF

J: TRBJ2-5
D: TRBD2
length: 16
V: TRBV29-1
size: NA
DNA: TGCAGCGTCGAGGGGCTAGCGGGAGGGAGGGGAGAGACCCAGTACTTC
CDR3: CSVEGLAGGRGETQYF

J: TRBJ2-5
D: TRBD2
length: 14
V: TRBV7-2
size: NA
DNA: TGTGCCAGCAGCTTATCGGGGGAGGGAGAGACCCAGTACTTC
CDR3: CASSLSGEGETQYF

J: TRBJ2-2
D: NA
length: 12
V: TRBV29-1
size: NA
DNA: TGCAGCGCCCGGGAACCGGGCGGGGAGCTGTTTTTT
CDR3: CSAREPGGELFF

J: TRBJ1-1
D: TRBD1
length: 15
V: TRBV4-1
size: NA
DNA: TGCGCCAGCAGCCAAGAAGGGACAGTTAGGACTGAAGCTTTCTTT
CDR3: CASSQEGTVRTEAFF

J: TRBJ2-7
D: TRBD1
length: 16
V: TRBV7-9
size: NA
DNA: TGTGCCAGCAGCTTAGCGGCAAGGGACAGGGATCGCGAGCAGTACTTC
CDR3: CASSLAARDRDREQYF

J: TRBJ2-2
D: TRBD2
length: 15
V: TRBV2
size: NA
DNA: TGTGCCAGCAGTCTAGCGGGAGGGCCGGTCGGGGAGCTGTTTTTT
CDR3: CASSLAGGPVGELFF

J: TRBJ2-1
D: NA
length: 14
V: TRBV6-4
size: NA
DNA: TGTGCCAGCAGTGTGGGACTTGCATTAGGAGAGCAGTTCTTC
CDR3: CASSVGLALGEQFF

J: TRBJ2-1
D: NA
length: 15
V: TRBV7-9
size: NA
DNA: TGTGCCAGCAGCCAACTCCGGGACGGAGACAATGAGCAGTTCTTC
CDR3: CASSQLRDGDNEQFF

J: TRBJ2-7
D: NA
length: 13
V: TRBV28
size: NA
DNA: TGTGCCAGCAATCAGGGTTACTCCTACGAGCAGTACTTC
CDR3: CASNQGYSYEQYF

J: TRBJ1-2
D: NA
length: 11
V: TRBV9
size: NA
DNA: TGTGCCAGCAGCGTAGCCGGGGGCTACACCTTC
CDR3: CASSVAGGYTF

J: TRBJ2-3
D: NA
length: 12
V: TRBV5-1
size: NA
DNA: TGCGCCAGCAGCTTCGAAGGAGATACGCAGTATTTT
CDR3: CASSFEGDTQYF

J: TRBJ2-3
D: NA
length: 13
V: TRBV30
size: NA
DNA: TGTGCCTGGAGTGTACTAGTCTCAGATACGCAGTATTTT
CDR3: CAWSVLVSDTQYF

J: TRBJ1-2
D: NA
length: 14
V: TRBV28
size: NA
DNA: TGTGCCAGCAATCCTACAGGTTCTAACTATGGCTACACCTTC
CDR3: CASNPTGSNYGYTF

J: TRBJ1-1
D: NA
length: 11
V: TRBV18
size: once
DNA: TGTGCCAGCTCAAATCAGGGAGAAGCTTTCTTT
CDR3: CASSNQGEAFF

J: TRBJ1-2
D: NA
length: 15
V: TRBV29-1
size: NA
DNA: TGCAGCGTTGATAACGGGCAGGGGTTAATCTATGGCTACACCTTC
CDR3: CSVDNGQGLIYGYTF

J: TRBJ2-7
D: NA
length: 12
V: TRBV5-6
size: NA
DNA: TGTGCCAGCAGCTTGGGGATTTCAGAGCAGTACTTC
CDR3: CASSLGISEQYF

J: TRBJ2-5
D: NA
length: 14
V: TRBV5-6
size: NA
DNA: TGTGCCAGCAGCGCCAGGACAGTTCAAGAGACCCAGTACTTC
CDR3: CASSARTVQETQYF

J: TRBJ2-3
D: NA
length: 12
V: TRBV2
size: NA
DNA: TGTGCCAGCACCGAAGGGACAGATACGCAGTATTTT
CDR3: CASTEGTDTQYF

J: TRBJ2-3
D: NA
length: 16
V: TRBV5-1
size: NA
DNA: TGCGCCAGCAGCTTGGATCGGGTAGCGGGCACAGATACGCAGTATTTT
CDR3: CASSLDRVAGTDTQYF

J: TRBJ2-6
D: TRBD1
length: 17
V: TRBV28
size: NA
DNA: TGTGCCAGCAGCAAAGGGACAGCTAGGACTGGGGCCAACGTCCTGACTTTC
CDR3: CASSKGTARTGANVLTF

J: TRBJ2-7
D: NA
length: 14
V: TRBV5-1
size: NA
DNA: TGCGCCAGCAGCTTGATCCCAGAATCCTACGAGCAGTACTTC
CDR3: CASSLIPESYEQYF

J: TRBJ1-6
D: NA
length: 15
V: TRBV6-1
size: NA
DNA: TGTGCCAGCAGGGGTAGACAGATCTATAATTCACCCCTCCACTTT
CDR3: CASRGRQIYNSPLHF

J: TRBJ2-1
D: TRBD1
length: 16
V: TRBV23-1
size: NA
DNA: TGCGCCAGCAGTCAAACGACCGGGACAGGAGACAATGAGCAGTTCTTC
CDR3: CASSQTTGTGDNEQFF

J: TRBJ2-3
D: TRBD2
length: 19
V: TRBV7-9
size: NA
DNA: TGTGCCAGCAGCTTAATCCCTAGCGGGGGCCCAGATAGCACAGATACGCAGTATTTT
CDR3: CASSLIPSGGPDSTDTQYF

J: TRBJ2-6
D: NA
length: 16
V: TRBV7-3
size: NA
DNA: TGTGCCAGCAGCTTATCAGGCGGGGCTGGGGCCAACGTCCTGACTTTC
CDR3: CASSLSGGAGANVLTF

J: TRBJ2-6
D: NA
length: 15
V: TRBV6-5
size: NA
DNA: TGTGCCAGCAGTTACCAGGGGCTGGGGGCCAACGTCCTGACTTTC
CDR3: CASSYQGLGANVLTF

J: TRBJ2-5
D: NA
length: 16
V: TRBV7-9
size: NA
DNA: TGTGCCAGCAGCCTACCTAGACAGCGCTTACAAGAGACCCAGTACTTC
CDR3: CASSLPRQRLQETQYF

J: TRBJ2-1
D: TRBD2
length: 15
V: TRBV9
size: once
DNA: TGTGCCAGCAGCGTAGGCGGGAGGGCATACAATGAGCAGTTCTTC
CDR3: CASSVGGRAYNEQFF

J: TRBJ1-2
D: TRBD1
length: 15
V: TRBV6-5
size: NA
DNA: TGTGCCAGCAGTTACCAAACAGGGGTGGGGTTTGGCTACACCTTC
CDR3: CASSYQTGVGFGYTF

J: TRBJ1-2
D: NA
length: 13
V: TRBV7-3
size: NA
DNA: TGTGCCAGCAGCTTAGAGAGGCGACAGGTCTACACCTTC
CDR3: CASSLERRQVYTF

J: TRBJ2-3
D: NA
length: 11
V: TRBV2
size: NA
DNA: TGTGCCAGCACCAGCGCAGATACGCAGTATTTT
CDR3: CASTSADTQYF

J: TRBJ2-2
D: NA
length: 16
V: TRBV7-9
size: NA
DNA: TGTGCCAGCGCGGCGCGGGCGGGGCAGGGGGCCGGGGAGCTGTTTTTT
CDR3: CASAARAGQGAGELFF

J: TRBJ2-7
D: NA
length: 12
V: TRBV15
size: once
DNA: TGTGCCACCAGCAGGGGCCTCTACGAGCAGTACTTC
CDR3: CATSRGLYEQYF

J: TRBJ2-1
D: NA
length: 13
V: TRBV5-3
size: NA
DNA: TGTGCCAGAAGCTTGCCCCGTAACAATGAGCAGTTCTTC
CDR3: CARSLPRNNEQFF

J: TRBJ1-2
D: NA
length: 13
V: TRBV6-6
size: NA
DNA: TGTGCCAGCAGCCCTATCTGGGACGATGGCTACACCTTC
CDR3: CASSPIWDDGYTF

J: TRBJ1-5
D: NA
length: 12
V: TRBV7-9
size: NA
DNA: TGTGCCAGCAGCCAAGGAAATCAGCCCCAGCATTTT
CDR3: CASSQGNQPQHF

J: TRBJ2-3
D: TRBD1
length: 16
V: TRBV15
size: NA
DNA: TGTGCCACCAGCACTCCCGGGACAGGGTCAGCAGATACGCAGTATTTT
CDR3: CATSTPGTGSADTQYF

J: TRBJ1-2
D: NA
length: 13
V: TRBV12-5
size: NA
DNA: TGTGCTAGTGGTTTATTTACTAACTATGGCTACACCTTC
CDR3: CASGLFTNYGYTF

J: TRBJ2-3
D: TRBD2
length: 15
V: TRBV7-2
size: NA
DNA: TGTGCCAGCAGCTTCGGGGGGAGTAGGGCAGATACGCAGTATTTT
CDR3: CASSFGGSRADTQYF

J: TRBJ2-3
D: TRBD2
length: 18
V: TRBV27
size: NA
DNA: TGTGCCAGCAGTTTAATCCCCGTTAGCGGGACTAGCACAGATACGCAGTATTTT
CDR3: CASSLIPVSGTSTDTQYF

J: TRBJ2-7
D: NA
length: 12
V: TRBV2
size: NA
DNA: TGTGCCAGCATGGGGACCCCTCGCGAGCAGTACTTC
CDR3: CASMGTPREQYF

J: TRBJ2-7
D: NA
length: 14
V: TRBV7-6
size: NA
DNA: TGTGCCAGCAGCTTAGCCGGGAGAGTCTACGAGCAGTACTTC
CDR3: CASSLAGRVYEQYF

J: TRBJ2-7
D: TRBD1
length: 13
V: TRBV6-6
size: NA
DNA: TGTGCCAGCATGGGACAGGTCTCCTACGAGCAGTACTTC
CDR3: CASMGQVSYEQYF

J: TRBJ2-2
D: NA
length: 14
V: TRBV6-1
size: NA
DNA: TGTGCCAGCAGTGGACTTTTTAACACCGGGGAGCTGTTTTTT
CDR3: CASSGLFNTGELFF

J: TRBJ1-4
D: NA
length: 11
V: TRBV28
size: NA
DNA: TGTGCCAGCAGTTTAGGGGGGAAACTGTTTTTT
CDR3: CASSLGGKLFF